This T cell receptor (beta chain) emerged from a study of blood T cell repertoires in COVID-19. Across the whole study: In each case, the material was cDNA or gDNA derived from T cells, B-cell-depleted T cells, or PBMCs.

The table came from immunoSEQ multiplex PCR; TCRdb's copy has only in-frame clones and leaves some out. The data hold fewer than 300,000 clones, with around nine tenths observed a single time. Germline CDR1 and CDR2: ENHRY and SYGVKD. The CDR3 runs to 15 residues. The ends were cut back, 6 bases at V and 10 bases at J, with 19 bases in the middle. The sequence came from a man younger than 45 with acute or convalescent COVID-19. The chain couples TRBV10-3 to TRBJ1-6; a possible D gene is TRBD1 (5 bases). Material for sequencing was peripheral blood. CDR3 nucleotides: TGTGCCATCAGGGGACTTGGGGAGGCCGCCTCACCCCTCCACTTT. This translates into CAIRGLGEAASPLHF.